This T cell receptor (beta chain) was sequenced in a study of T cell clones after liver transplantation. Study overall: A pre-transplant mixed lymphocyte reaction with TCRbeta sequencing defined graft-donor-reactive clones followed in post-transplant blood.

Sorting of unstimulated PBMCs yielded separate CD3+CD4+ and CD3+CD8+ fractions. Using immunoSEQ multiplex PCR, the repertoire was profiled, and TCRdb retains in-frame clones only, with some absent. The top ten clones hold just under 50% of a sample with nearly 15,000 clones, 85% to 95% of them seen once. The CDR3 is 15 amino acids. Germline CDR1 and CDR2: MDHEN and SYDVKM. The ends lost 7 bases at V and 6 bases at J; junction bases unmatched: 12. The sample in question was CD8+ T cells from blood, obtained before liver transplant. The sequence was obtained from a human donor who received a liver transplant. This chain connects TRBV28 to TRBJ2-4; TRBD2 agrees at 7 bases. In DNA, the CDR3 is TGTGCCAGCATCTCTCTAGCGGCCGATTCAAACATTCAGTACTTC. Its protein product is CASISLAADSNIQYF.